These T cell receptor beta chains were read from a single sample in a study of identifying expanded T cells in peripheral blood. Profiled with immunoSEQ multiplex PCR; TCRdb holds only in-frame clones, not every one. The data show 85,000 to 95,000 clones, 88% seen once. Sequenced material: blood. The origin of the receptors is a person aged 18 to 75 in good health. Both conserved end residues are part of each CDR3. The D gene is left open where the match is weak. Part of the rows lack a size; the others show once, few, many or a class for expanded clones.

cdr3_aa,cdr3_nt,d_call,j_call,clone_size,v_call
CASSLTAGNSGNTIYF,TGCGCCAGCAGCTTGACGGCAGGAAACTCTGGAAACACCATATATTTT,.,TRBJ1-3,.,TRBV5-1
CAWSGRAVDNEQFF,TGTGCCTGGAGTGGCAGGGCCGTCGACAATGAGCAGTTCTTC,.,TRBJ2-1,once,TRBV30
CASAKRALSATQETQYF,TGCGCCAGCGCAAAAAGGGCTCTTTCCGCGACCCAAGAGACCCAGTACTTC,.,TRBJ2-5,.,TRBV5-1
CASSYSTNTEAFF,TGTGCCAGCAGTTACTCGACGAACACTGAAGCTTTCTTT,.,TRBJ1-1,.,TRBV6-5
CASSDRRTSGGETQYF,TGTGCCAGCAGTGATAGAAGGACTAGCGGCGGGGAGACCCAGTACTTC,TRBD2,TRBJ2-5,.,TRBV2
CASRDLTRGQACSGANVLTF,TGTGCAAGTCGTGACCTCACACGTGGACAGGCCTGCTCTGGGGCCAACGTCCTGACTTTC,.,TRBJ2-6,.,TRBV12-2
CASSRTGDNQPQHF,TGTGCCAGCAGCCGGACAGGAGACAATCAGCCCCAGCATTTT,TRBD1,TRBJ1-5,.,TRBV7-9
CSVEDHWGARYEQYF,TGCAGCGTTGAAGATCACTGGGGGGCGCGTTACGAGCAGTACTTC,.,TRBJ2-7,.,TRBV29-1
CASSDQGYGYTF,TGTGCCAGCAGTGATCAGGGCTATGGCTACACCTTC,.,TRBJ1-2,.,TRBV6-1
CASSLDLTGQREQYF,TGTGCCAGCAGTTTAGACCTGACGGGGCAGAGGGAGCAGTACTTC,.,TRBJ2-7,.,TRBV28
CASSPSGSNQPQHF,TGTGCCAGCAGCCCGTCGGGTAGCAATCAGCCCCAGCATTTT,.,TRBJ1-5,.,TRBV5-8
CASTGGAGEETQYF,TGTGCCAGCACCGGGGGGGCGGGAGAGGAGACCCAGTACTTC,TRBD2,TRBJ2-5,.,TRBV11-2
CASSEQGSHQPQHF,TGTGCCAGCAGCGAACAGGGATCTCATCAGCCCCAGCATTTT,.,TRBJ1-5,.,TRBV6-1
CASSGGEENTEAFF,TGTGCCAGCAGCGGTGGGGAAGAGAACACTGAAGCTTTCTTT,.,TRBJ1-1,.,TRBV6-1
CASGRLDSYEQYF,TGTGCCAGCGGACGACTAGATTCCTACGAGCAGTACTTC,.,TRBJ2-7,.,TRBV2
CASSQGRNTEAFF,TGTGCCAGCTCACAGGGACGGAACACTGAAGCTTTCTTT,.,TRBJ1-1,few,TRBV18
CASSQPRTGRYGYTF,TGCGCCAGCAGCCAACCACGGACAGGTCGCTATGGCTACACCTTC,TRBD1,TRBJ1-2,few,TRBV4-1